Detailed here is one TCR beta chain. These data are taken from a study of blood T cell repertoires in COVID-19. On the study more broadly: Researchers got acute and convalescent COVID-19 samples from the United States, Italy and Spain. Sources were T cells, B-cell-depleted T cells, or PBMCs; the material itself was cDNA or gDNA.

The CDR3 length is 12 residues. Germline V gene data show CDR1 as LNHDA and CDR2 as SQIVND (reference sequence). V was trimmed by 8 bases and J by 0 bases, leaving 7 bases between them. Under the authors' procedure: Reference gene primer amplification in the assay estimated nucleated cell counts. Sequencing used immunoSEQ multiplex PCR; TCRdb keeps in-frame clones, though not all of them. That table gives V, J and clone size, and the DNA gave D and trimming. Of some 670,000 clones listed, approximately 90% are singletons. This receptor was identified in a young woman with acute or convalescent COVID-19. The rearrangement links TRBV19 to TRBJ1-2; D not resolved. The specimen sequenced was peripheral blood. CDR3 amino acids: CASWAANYGYTF. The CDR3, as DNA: TGTGCCAGTTGGGCAGCTAACTATGGCTACACCTTC.